Included here is one T cell receptor beta chain sequence, with context. The data are from a study of T cell changes during pregnancy in multiple sclerosis. Here immunoSEQ multiplex PCR was the method, and the copy in TCRdb shows in-frame clones only, minus some. The table has about 54,000 clones, approximately 90% seen once; the top ten hold 0.45% to 0.65%. The CDR3 runs to 14 residues. Germline CDR1 is SGHVS and CDR2 is FNYEAQ. V lost 1 base to trimming and J lost 4 bases; unmatched junction nucleotides: 0. Material: CD4+ T cells from peripheral blood mononuclear cells, obtained in the first trimester of pregnancy. The chain employs TRBV7-6 and TRBJ1-1; 10 bases align to TRBD1. The origin of this receptor is a female donor with multiple sclerosis, enrolled in a pregnancy study. The CDR3 nucleotides read TGTGCCAGCAGCTTAGGGGACAGGGGCACTGAAGCTTTCTTT. It yields the protein CASSLGDRGTEAFF.